This is a list of T cell receptor beta chains from one sample in a study of cytomegalovirus exposure and HLA in healthy donors. The assay was immunoSEQ multiplex PCR, and TCRdb's table has in-frame clones only and misses some. Here the sample spans fewer than 120,000 clones, over 65% being singletons. Sequenced input: PBMCs. The receptors come from a man aged 25-45 years in good health and CMV-seropositive. CDR3s include the opening cysteine and the closing phenylalanine or tryptophan. The order of the fields is CDR3 protein, CDR3 DNA, clone size, D gene, J gene, V gene. D genes are given only for firm matches. Some rows mark clone size as missing; the rest say once, few, many or name a class of expanded clone.

CASSLTGSSTDTQYF TGCGCCAGCAGCTTGACAGGGTCTAGCACAGATACGCAGTATTTT once - TRBJ2-3 TRBV5-1
CASSLDARHRGGYTF TGTGCCAGCAGCTTGGATGCCAGGCATCGGGGTGGCTACACCTTC once - TRBJ1-2 TRBV5-6
CASSLVGGQETQYF TGTGCCAGCAGCTTAGTCGGTGGCCAAGAGACCCAGTACTTC - - TRBJ2-5 TRBV11-2
CASSFGQGSYGYTF TGTGCCAGCAGTTTCGGACAGGGATCCTATGGCTACACCTTC - TRBD1 TRBJ1-2 TRBV6-5
CAISTGQAPEQFF TGTGCCATCAGTACCGGACAGGCTCCTGAGCAGTTCTTC - TRBD1 TRBJ2-1 TRBV10-3
CASSMTSGGYNEQFF TGTGCCAGTAGTATGACCTCAGGGGGTTACAATGAGCAGTTCTTC few TRBD1 TRBJ2-1 TRBV19
CASSSTEGSAEAFF TGTGCCAGCAGCTCCACCGAGGGCTCCGCTGAAGCTTTCTTT - - TRBJ1-1 TRBV7-9
CASSLRQGYEQYF TGTGCCAGCAGCTTGAGGCAGGGGTACGAGCAGTACTTC once - TRBJ2-7 TRBV5-4
CASSYRGRPYEQYF TGTGCCAGCAGCTACAGGGGCCGCCCCTACGAGCAGTACTTC - TRBD1 TRBJ2-7 TRBV27
CASSPDSMLGTEAFF TGCGCCAGCAGCCCGGACAGTATGTTGGGTACTGAAGCTTTCTTT - - TRBJ1-1 TRBV5-1
CASSDRDRGSRIRTDTQYF TGTGCCAGTAGTGACCGGGACAGGGGGAGCAGAATACGAACAGATACGCAGTATTTT - TRBD1 TRBJ2-3 TRBV19
CASSESPQETQYF TGTGCCAGCAGTGAGTCTCCCCAAGAGACCCAGTACTTC - - TRBJ2-5 TRBV2
CASRQQTYQETQYF TGTGCCAGCAGACAACAGACCTACCAAGAGACCCAGTACTTC - - TRBJ2-5 TRBV11-2
CASSEAAANEKLFF TGTGCCAGCAGTGAGGCTGCGGCTAATGAAAAACTGTTTTTT - - TRBJ1-4 TRBV2
CASSRPSGGQETQYF TGCGCCAGCAGTAGGCCTAGCGGGGGACAAGAGACCCAGTACTTC - TRBD2 TRBJ2-5 TRBV10-2
CASSSAGAAEQYF TGTGCCAGCAGCTCGGCAGGGGCCGCCGAGCAGTACTTC - - TRBJ2-7 TRBV7-2
CASSQELAGYNEQFF TGCGCCAGCAGCCAAGAACTAGCGGGGTACAATGAGCAGTTCTTC - TRBD2 TRBJ2-1 TRBV4-3
CASSQRDRVIGEQFF TGCGCCAGCAGCCAACGGGACAGGGTAATAGGTGAGCAGTTCTTC - TRBD1 TRBJ2-1 TRBV4-1
CASSYRGQGYEQYF TGTGCCAGCAGTTACCGGGGACAGGGCTACGAGCAGTACTTC - TRBD1 TRBJ2-7 TRBV28
CAIMSLGADEGNGYTF TGTGCCATCATGAGTTTGGGGGCGGATGAAGGAAATGGCTACACCTTC - - TRBJ1-2 TRBV10-3
CAIVGGDCYEQYF TGTGCCATCGTGGGGGGGGACTGTTACGAGCAGTACTTC - TRBD2 TRBJ2-7 TRBV19
CASSPPYGQGARNEQFF TGTGCCAGCTCACCACCCTACGGACAGGGCGCTCGCAATGAGCAGTTCTTC - TRBD1 TRBJ2-1 TRBV18
CASSETTGGARSEAFF TGTGCCAGCAGTGAAACCACAGGGGGCGCACGTTCTGAAGCTTTCTTT - TRBD1 TRBJ1-1 TRBV6-1
CASSPTLGQGIGQPQHF TGTGCCAGTAGTCCAACTCTGGGACAGGGGATCGGGCAGCCCCAGCATTTT - TRBD1 TRBJ1-5 TRBV19
CASSRTGASNQPQHF TGTGCCAGCAGCCGGACAGGGGCGAGTAATCAGCCCCAGCATTTT - TRBD1 TRBJ1-5 TRBV9
CASSLGRDYDNEKLFF TGTGCCAGCAGTTTAGGCCGGGACTACGACAATGAAAAACTGTTTTTT few - TRBJ1-4 TRBV28
CASSALQGISEAFF TGTGCCAGCAGTGCCCTGCAGGGTATTTCTGAAGCTTTCTTT - - TRBJ1-1 TRBV6-1
CASSGPGLAGWDTQYF TGTGCCAGCAGTGGGCCGGGACTAGCGGGTTGGGATACGCAGTATTTT - - TRBJ2-3 TRBV21-1
CAIRPRVGTGQETQYF TGTGCCATCCGACCGAGGGTCGGGACAGGGCAAGAGACCCAGTACTTC few TRBD1 TRBJ2-5 TRBV10-3
CASSLGRGTGYNEQFF TGTGCCAGCAGCTTAGGACGGGGTACGGGGTACAATGAGCAGTTCTTC - - TRBJ2-1 TRBV7-7
CASSLWLTDTQYF TGTGCCAGCAGTTTGTGGCTCACAGATACGCAGTATTTT - - TRBJ2-3 TRBV27
CASSVDSGAPFQETQYF TGTGCCAGCAGCGTAGATAGCGGGGCCCCGTTCCAAGAGACCCAGTACTTC once TRBD2 TRBJ2-5 TRBV9
CASSPWAQGNTGELFF TGTGCCAGCTCACCATGGGCACAGGGCAACACCGGGGAGCTGTTTTTT - - TRBJ2-2 TRBV18
CASRLTRGGAFF TGTGCCAGTAGACTGACCCGGGGGGGAGCTTTCTTT - - TRBJ1-1 TRBV19
CASSLVSGGAKETQYF TGTGCCAGCAGCCTCGTTAGCGGGGGGGCCAAGGAGACCCAGTACTTC - TRBD2 TRBJ2-5 TRBV13
CASSSEDSEQYF TGTGCCAGCAGCTCAGAAGACAGCGAGCAGTACTTC - - TRBJ2-7 TRBV7-9
CASKSSGANVLTF TGTGCCAGCAAGAGCTCTGGGGCCAACGTCCTGACTTTC - - TRBJ2-6 TRBV6-1
CASSLERAGSTDTQYF TGTGCCAGCAGTTTGGAGAGGGCGGGGAGCACAGATACGCAGTATTTT - - TRBJ2-3 TRBV6-5
CAWSDPNGLLEPLNSYEQYF TGTGCCTGGAGTGACCCCAATGGTCTCCTGGAACCACTAAACTCCTACGAGCAGTACTTC once - TRBJ2-7 TRBV30
CASTRDSLYEQFF TGTGCCAGCACCCGGGACAGTTTGTATGAGCAGTTCTTC - TRBD1 TRBJ2-1 TRBV6-1
CASSTGVEKLFF TGTGCCAGCAGCACAGGGGTTGAAAAACTGTTTTTT - TRBD1 TRBJ1-4 TRBV28
CASSLVSGGGYNGQFF TGCGCCAGCAGCTTGGTATCTGGGGGGGGGTACAATGGGCAGTTCTTC - TRBD2 TRBJ2-1 TRBV5-1
CASTLQGTGNEQFF TGTGCCAGCACCTTACAGGGAACGGGGAATGAGCAGTTCTTC - - TRBJ2-1 TRBV6-6
CASTTGRGGEQYF TGTGCCAGCACTACAGGGAGGGGGGGCGAGCAGTACTTC - - TRBJ2-7 TRBV2
CASSLAGTNEKLFF TGTGCCAGCAGCCTCGCCGGGACTAATGAAAAACTGTTTTTT - - TRBJ1-4 TRBV27
CASSLDRGNSPLHF TGCGCCAGCAGCTTGGACAGGGGGAATTCACCCCTCCACTTT - TRBD1 TRBJ1-6 TRBV5-1
CASSLGTVNSPLHF TGTGCCAGCAGTTTAGGCACAGTTAATTCACCCCTCCACTTT - - TRBJ1-6 TRBV27
CASSEPNQQGTYGYTF TGTGCCAGCAGTGAACCTAATCAACAGGGAACCTATGGCTACACCTTC - - TRBJ1-2 TRBV6-1
CASSATGAVGETQYF TGTGCCAGCAGCGCTACAGGGGCTGTCGGAGAGACCCAGTACTTC - TRBD1 TRBJ2-5 TRBV7-6
CASSLKRNQPQHF TGTGCCAGCAGCTTGAAGCGCAATCAGCCCCAGCATTTT - - TRBJ1-5 TRBV13
CASSVGLAPYEQYF TGTGCCAGCAGCGTAGGACTAGCCCCCTACGAGCAGTACTTC few TRBD2 TRBJ2-7 TRBV9